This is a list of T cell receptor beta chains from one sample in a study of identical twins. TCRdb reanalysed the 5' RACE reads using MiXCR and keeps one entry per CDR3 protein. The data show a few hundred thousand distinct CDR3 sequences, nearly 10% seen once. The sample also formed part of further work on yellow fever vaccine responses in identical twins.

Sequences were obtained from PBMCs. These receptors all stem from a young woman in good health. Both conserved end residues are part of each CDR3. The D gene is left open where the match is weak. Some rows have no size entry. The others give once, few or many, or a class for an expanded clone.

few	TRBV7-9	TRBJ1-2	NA	TGTGCCAGCAGCTTAAAGGTCGGGAGGGGCAAGGACTATGGCTACACCTTC	CASSLKVGRGKDYGYTF
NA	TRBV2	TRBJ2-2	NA	TGTGCCAGCAGTCCATGGGGGCCACCAGATTTCACCAACACCGGGGAGCTGTTTTTT	CASSPWGPPDFTNTGELFF
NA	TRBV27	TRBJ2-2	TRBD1	TGTGCCAGCAGTCCAACTGGGACAGTCAGCGCCGGGGAGCTGTTTTTT	CASSPTGTVSAGELFF
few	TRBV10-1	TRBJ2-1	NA	TGCGCCAGCAGTGAGTCGAATAGCGTGAACAATGAGCAGTTCTTC	CASSESNSVNNEQFF
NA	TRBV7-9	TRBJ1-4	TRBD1	TGTGCCAGCAGCTTAGCCACAGGGGATACCAGTAATGAAAAACTGTTTTTT	CASSLATGDTSNEKLFF
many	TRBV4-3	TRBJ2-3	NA	TGCGCCAGCAGCCAAGACTATTACACAGATACGCAGTATTTT	CASSQDYYTDTQYF
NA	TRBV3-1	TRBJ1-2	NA	TGTGCCAGCAGCGGAGGAGTCTATGGCTACACCTTC	CASSGGVYGYTF
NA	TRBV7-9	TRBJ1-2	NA	TGTGCCAGCAGCTTGCTCGACGGGGCTCAGGTTGGCTACACCTTC	CASSLLDGAQVGYTF
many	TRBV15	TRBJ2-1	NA	TGTGCCACCAGCAGGGCAGGGGATGAGCAGTTCTTC	CATSRAGDEQFF
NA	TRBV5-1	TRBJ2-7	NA	TGCGCCAGCAGCTTGGGACTCGACGGAGACCCTTCCTACGAGCAGTACTTC	CASSLGLDGDPSYEQYF
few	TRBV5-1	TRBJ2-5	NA	TGCGCCAGCACATGGAACCAAGAGACCCAGTACTTC	CASTWNQETQYF
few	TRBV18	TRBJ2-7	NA	TGTGCCAGCTCAGCCCGACTAGATCCCTACGAGCAGTACTTC	CASSARLDPYEQYF
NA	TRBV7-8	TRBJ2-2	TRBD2	TGTGCCAGCAGCGCGCTTAGCGGGGGGAGCACCGGGGAGCTGTTTTTT	CASSALSGGSTGELFF
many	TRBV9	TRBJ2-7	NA	TGTGCCAGCAGCCCGCGTTACAGTATCTACGAGCAGTACTTC	CASSPRYSIYEQYF
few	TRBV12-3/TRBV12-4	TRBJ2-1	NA	TGTGCCAGCAGTTTAACGGGGGCGGAACCTGAGCAGTTCTTC	CASSLTGAEPEQFF
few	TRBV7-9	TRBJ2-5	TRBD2	TGTGCCAGCAGGGGACTAGCGGGAGTCTCGGAGACCCAGTACTTC	CASRGLAGVSETQYF
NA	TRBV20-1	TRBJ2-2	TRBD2	TGCAGTGCTAGAGATTGGGCTAGCGGGATAACCGGGGAGCTGTTTTTT	CSARDWASGITGELFF
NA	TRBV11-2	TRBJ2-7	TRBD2	TGTGCCAGCAGCTTAGATGGGGAGGGGAGCGAGCAGTACTTC	CASSLDGEGSEQYF
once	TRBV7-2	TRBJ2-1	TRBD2	TGTGCCAGCAGCTTAGAGATGGCGGGGGTGCGAAATGAGCAGTTCTTC	CASSLEMAGVRNEQFF
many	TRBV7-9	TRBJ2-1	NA	TGTGCCAGCACCACACCACTTGGGGGGACAGCTGACAATGAGCAGTTCTTC	CASTTPLGGTADNEQFF
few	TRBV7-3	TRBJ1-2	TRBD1	TGTGCCAGCAGCTTCCGGGACAGGAGTGGCTACACCTTC	CASSFRDRSGYTF
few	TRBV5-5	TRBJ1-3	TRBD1	TGTGCCAGCAGCCGGACAGGGGGAGTTGGAAACACCATATATTTT	CASSRTGGVGNTIYF
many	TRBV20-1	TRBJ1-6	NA	TGCAGTGCTCCGGATGTAGGATCACCCCTCCACTTT	CSAPDVGSPLHF
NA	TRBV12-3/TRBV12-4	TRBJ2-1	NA	TGTGCCAGCCTAGGGGGGGGTGAGCAGTTCTTC	CASLGGGEQFF
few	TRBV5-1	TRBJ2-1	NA	TGCGCCAGCAGACCCACCGGACTCTTCAATGAGCAGTTCTTC	CASRPTGLFNEQFF
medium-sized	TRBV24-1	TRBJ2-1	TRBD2	TGTGCCACCAGTGACGCACTAGCGGGAGCGCTCAATGAGCAGTTCTTC	CATSDALAGALNEQFF
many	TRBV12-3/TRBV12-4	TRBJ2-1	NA	TGTGCCAGCAGTTTGATCGGCGGGAAGTCCTACAATGAGCAGTTCTTC	CASSLIGGKSYNEQFF
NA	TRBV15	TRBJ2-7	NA	TGTGCCACCAGCAGCCTACAGGGCTGGGAGCAGTACTTC	CATSSLQGWEQYF
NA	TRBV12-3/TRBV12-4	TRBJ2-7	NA	TGTGCCAGCAGTTGGGGGAAGGATGGGAGCCTTTACGAGCAGTACTTC	CASSWGKDGSLYEQYF
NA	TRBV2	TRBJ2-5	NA	TGTGCCAGCAGGGGCAGAATGACGTACTTC	CASRGRMTYF
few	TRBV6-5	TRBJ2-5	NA	TGTGCCAGCAGTTACATTCGGGGGCACCAAGAGACCCAGTACTTC	CASSYIRGHQETQYF
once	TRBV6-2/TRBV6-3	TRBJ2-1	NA	TGTGCCAGCAGTTTCACGCCTGACAATGAGCAGTTCTTC	CASSFTPDNEQFF
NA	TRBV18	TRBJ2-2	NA	TGTGCCAGCTTCAGGACAGAGAACACCGGGGAGCTGTTTTTT	CASFRTENTGELFF
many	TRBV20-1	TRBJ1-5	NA	TGCAGTGCTAGAGACGGGGGCTATAGCAATCAGCCCCAGCATTTT	CSARDGGYSNQPQHF
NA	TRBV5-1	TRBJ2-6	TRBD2	TGCGCCAGCAGCTACAGCGGGGCTGGGGCCAACGTCCTGACTTTC	CASSYSGAGANVLTF
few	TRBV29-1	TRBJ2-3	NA	TGCAGTCTCGCGCAGGGGTCAGATACGCAGTATTTT	CSLAQGSDTQYF
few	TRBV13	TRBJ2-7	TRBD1	TGTGCCAGCAGCTTAGTGGCAGGACAGGGGACCTACGAGCAGTACTTC	CASSLVAGQGTYEQYF
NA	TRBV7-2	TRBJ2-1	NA	TGTGCCAGCAGCCCTAGACGGTCCGGTGGAAGTAGCAATGAGCAGTTCTTC	CASSPRRSGGSSNEQFF
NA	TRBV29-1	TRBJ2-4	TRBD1	TGCAGCGTTGAAAGAGGGGGCGAAGCCAAAAACATTCAGTACTTC	CSVERGGEAKNIQYF
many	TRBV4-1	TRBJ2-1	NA	TGCGCCAGCAGCTTGTTTTCTCAGGCGGACAATGAGCAGTTCTTC	CASSLFSQADNEQFF
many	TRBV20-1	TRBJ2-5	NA	TGCAGTGCTAGCCAAGGAGAGACCCAGTACTTC	CSASQGETQYF
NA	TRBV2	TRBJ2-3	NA	TGTGCCAGCAGTAGTCCCAACACAGATACGCAGTATTTT	CASSSPNTDTQYF
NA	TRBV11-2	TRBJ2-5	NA	TGTGCCAGCAGCTTAGATTTCTGGAGGGAGTCTAGAAAGACCCAGTACTTC	CASSLDFWRESRKTQYF